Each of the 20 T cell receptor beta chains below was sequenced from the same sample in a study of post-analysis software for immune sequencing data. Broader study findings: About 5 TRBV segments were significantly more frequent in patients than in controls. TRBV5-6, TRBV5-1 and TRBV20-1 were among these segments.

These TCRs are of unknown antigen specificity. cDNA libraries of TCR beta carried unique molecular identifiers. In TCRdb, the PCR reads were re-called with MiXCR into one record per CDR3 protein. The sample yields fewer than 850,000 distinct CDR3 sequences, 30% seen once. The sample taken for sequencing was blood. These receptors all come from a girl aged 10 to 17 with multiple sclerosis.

CDR3 sequence (DNA): TGTGCCAGCATCGAGGACATTAACTATGGCTACACCTTC. Translation gives CASIEDINYGYTF. This chain links TRBV12-3 or TRBV12-4 with TRBJ1-2; TRBD1 is a possible D gene (5 bases). This CDR3 region has 13 residues. Trimming cost V 7 bases and J 1 base, with 10 bases left between them.

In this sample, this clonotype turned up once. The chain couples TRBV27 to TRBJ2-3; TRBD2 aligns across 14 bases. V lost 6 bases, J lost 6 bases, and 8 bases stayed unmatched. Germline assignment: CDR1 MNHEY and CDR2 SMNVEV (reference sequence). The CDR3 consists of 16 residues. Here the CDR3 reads CASSGTSGSTLDTQYF. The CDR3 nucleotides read TGTGCCAGCAGCGGGACTAGCGGGAGTACGTTGGATACGCAGTATTTT.

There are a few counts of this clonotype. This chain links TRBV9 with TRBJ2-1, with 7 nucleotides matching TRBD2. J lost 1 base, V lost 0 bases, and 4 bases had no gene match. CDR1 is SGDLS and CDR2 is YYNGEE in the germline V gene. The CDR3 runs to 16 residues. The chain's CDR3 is CASSVGLARSYNEQFF. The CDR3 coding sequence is TGTGCCAGCAGCGTAGGACTAGCCCGATCCTACAATGAGCAGTTCTTC.

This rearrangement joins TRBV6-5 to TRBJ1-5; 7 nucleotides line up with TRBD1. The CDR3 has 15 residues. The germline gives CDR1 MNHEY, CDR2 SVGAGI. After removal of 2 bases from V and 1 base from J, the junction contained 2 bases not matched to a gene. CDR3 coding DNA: TGTGCCAGCAGTTACGCACAGGGGAGCAATCAGCCCCAGCATTTT. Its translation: CASSYAQGSNQPQHF.

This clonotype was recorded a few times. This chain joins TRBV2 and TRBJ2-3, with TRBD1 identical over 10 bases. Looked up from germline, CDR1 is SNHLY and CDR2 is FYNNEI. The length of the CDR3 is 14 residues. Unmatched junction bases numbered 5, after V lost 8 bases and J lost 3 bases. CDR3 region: CASRWDRGTDTQYF. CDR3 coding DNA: TGTGCCAGCCGGTGGGACAGGGGAACAGATACGCAGTATTTT. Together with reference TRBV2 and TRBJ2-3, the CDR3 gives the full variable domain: EPEVTQTPSHQVTQMGQEVILRCVPISNHLYFYWYRQILGQKVEFLVSFYNNEISEKSEIFDDQFSVERPDGSNFTLKIRSTKLEDSAMYFCASRWDRGTDTQYFGPGTRLTVL.

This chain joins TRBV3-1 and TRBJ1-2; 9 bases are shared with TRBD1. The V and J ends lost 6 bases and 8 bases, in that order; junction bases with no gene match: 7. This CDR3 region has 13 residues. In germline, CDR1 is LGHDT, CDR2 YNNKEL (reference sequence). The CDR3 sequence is CASSRDRESGYTF. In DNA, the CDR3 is TGTGCCAGCAGTCGGGACAGGGAGAGCGGCTACACCTTC. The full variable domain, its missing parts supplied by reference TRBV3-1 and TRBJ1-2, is DTAVSQTPKYLVTQMGNDKSIKCEQNLGHDTMYWYKQDSKKFLKIMFSYNNKELIINETVPNRFSPKSPDKAHLNLHINSLELGDSAVYFCASSRDRESGYTFGSGTRLTVV.

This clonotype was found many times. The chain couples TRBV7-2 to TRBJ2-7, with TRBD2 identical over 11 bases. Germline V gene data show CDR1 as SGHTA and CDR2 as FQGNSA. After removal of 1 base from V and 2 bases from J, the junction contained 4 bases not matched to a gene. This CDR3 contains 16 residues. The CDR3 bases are TGTGCCAGCAGCTTAGTACTAGCGGGGGTCCCCTACGAGCAGTACTTC. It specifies CASSLVLAGVPYEQYF.

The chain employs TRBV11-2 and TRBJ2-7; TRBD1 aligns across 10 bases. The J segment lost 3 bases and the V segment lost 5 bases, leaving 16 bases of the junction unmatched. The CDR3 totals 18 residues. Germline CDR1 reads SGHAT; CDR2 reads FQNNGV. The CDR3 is CASSVALGRTGGGYEQYF. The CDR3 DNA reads TGTGCCAGCAGCGTCGCTCTTGGCCGGACAGGGGGAGGCTACGAGCAGTACTTC.

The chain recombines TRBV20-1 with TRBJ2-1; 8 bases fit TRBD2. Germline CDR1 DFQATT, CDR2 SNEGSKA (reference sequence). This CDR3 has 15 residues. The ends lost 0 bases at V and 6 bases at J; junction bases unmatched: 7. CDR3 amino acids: CSARDLSSGFNEQFF. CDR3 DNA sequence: TGCAGTGCTAGAGATCTGTCTAGCGGGTTCAATGAGCAGTTCTTC.

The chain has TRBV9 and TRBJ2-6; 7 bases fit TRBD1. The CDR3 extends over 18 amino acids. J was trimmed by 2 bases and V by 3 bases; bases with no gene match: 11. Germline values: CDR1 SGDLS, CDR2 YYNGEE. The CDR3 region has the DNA TGTGCCAGCAGCGACCAGACAGGGAAACGGCCTGGGGCCAACGTCCTGACTTTC. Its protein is CASSDQTGKRPGANVLTF. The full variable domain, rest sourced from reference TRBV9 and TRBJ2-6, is DSGVTQTPKHLITATGQRVTLRCSPRSGDLSVYWYQQSLDQGLQFLIQYYNGEERAKGNILERFSAQQFPDLHSELNLSSLELGDSALYFCASSDQTGKRPGANVLTFGAGSRLTVL.

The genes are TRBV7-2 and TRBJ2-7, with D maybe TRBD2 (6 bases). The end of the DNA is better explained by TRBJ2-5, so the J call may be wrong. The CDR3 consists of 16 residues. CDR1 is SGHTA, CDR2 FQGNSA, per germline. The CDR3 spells CASSLVGRSVRETQYF. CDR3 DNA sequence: TGTGCCAGCAGCTTAGTGGGGAGGTCCGTAAGGGAGACCCAGTACTTC.

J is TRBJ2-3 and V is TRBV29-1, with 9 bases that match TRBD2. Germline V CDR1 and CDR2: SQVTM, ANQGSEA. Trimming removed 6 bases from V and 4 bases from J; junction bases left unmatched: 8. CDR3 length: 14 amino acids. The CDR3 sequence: CSVRAGGGADTQYF. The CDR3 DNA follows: TGCAGCGTAAGAGCGGGAGGTGGCGCAGATACGCAGTATTTT.

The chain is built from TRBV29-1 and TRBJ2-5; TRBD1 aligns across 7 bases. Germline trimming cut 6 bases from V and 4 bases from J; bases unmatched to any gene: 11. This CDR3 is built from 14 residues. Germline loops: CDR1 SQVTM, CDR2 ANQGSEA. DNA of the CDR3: TGCAGCGTGTCTCCAGGGGGAATCGGAGAGACCCAGTACTTC. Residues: CSVSPGGIGETQYF.

In DNA form, the CDR3 reads TGCGCCAGCAGCCAAGATCCAGGCTGGTTAGGCTACACCTTC. This sequence encodes CASSQDPGWLGYTF. The chain joins TRBV4-1 to TRBJ1-2; D gene ambiguous. V gave up 0 bases and J gave up 8 bases, with 13 bases separating them. The germline V gene has CDR1 MGHRA and CDR2 YSYEKL. The CDR3 is 14 amino acids.

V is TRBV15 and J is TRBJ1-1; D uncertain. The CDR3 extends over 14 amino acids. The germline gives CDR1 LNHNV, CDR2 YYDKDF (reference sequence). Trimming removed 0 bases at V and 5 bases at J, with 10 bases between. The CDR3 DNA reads TGTGCCACCAGCAGAGATGGGCATAAAACTGAAGCTTTCTTT. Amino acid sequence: CATSRDGHKTEAFF.

The CDR3 sequence: CASSQRRGSWKLFF. CDR3 nucleotides: TGTGCCAGCAGTCAGAGAAGAGGTTCCTGGAAACTGTTTTTT. V gene TRBV6-6 combines with J gene TRBJ1-4; D uncertain. V was cut by 5 bases and J by 11 bases, with 18 bases left in between. The CDR3 runs to 14 residues. Germline loops: CDR1 MNHNY, CDR2 SVGAGI (reference sequence).

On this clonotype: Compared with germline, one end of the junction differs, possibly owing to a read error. The CDR3 DNA follows: TGTGCCAGTAGTTCAGGACCCCCGCCTGGTGGCTACACCTTC. Encoded protein: CASSSGPPPGGYTF. The genes are TRBV28 and TRBJ1-2; D remains unclear. The germline CDR1 and CDR2 sequences are MDHEN and SYDVKM. CDR3 length equals 14 residues.

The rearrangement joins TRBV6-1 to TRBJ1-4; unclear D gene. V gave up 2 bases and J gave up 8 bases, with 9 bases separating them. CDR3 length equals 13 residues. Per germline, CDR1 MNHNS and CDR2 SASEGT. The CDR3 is CASSEITYEKLFF. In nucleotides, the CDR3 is TGTGCCAGCAGTGAAATCACCTACGAAAAACTGTTTTTT.

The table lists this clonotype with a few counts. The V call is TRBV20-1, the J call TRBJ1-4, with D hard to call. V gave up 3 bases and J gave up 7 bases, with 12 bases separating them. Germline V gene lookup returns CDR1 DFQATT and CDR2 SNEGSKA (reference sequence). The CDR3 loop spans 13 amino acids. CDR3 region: CSASRPRAEKLFF. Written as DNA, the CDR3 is TGCAGTGCTAGCCGGCCGCGGGCTGAAAAACTGTTTTTT.

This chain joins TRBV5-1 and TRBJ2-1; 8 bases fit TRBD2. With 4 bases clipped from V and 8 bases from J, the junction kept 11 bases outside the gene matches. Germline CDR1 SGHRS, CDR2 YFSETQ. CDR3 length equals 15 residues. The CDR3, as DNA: TGCGCCAGCAGCCGCCGGGCGGGGGGCATCGATGAGCAGTTCTTC. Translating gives CASSRRAGGIDEQFF. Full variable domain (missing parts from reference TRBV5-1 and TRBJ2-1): KAGVTQTPRYLIKTRGQQVTLSCSPISGHRSVSWYQQTPGQGLQFLFEYFSETQRNKGNFPGRFSGRQFSNSRSEMNVSTLELGDSALYLCASSRRAGGIDEQFFGPGTRLTVL.